Listed below are T cell receptor beta chains from one sample, sequenced in a study of cytomegalovirus exposure and HLA in healthy donors. Profiled with immunoSEQ multiplex PCR; TCRdb holds only in-frame clones, not every one. The sample holds about 97,000 clones, over 70% seen once. Sequenced sample: PBMCs. The receptors stem from a man between 45 and 60 years old in good health and CMV-seronegative. CDR3s include the opening cysteine and the closing phenylalanine or tryptophan. The D gene is left open where the match is weak. A clone size is listed for some rows: how often the clone was seen (once, few, many), or a class if it is expanded.

cdr3_length clone_size d_call j_call v_call cdr3_aa cdr3_nt
15 NA NA TRBJ2-7 TRBV30 CAWSAPERGEHEQYF TGTGCCTGGAGTGCCCCGGAGCGCGGGGAACACGAGCAGTACTTC
14 NA TRBD2 TRBJ2-3 TRBV7-3 CASNNGRSTDTQYF TGTGCCAGCAACAACGGGAGGAGCACAGATACGCAGTATTTT
13 NA NA TRBJ1-5 TRBV4-1 CASSRTGNQPQHF TGCGCCAGCAGCCGAACAGGGAATCAGCCCCAGCATTTT
12 few NA TRBJ2-7 TRBV30 CAVRGTLYEQYF TGTGCCGTACGGGGGACTCTATACGAGCAGTACTTC
15 NA NA TRBJ1-6 TRBV6-1 CASGESSSYNSPLHF TGTGCCAGCGGGGAGTCGAGCTCCTATAATTCACCCCTCCACTTT
14 few TRBD1 TRBJ1-1 TRBV2 CASWDSFKNTEAFF TGTGCCAGCTGGGACAGTTTCAAGAACACTGAAGCTTTCTTT
13 once NA TRBJ2-7 TRBV5-1 CASSFWQGNEQYF TGCGCCAGCAGCTTCTGGCAGGGAAACGAGCAGTACTTC
14 NA NA TRBJ1-5 TRBV30 CAWSVHRDNQPQHF TGTGCCTGGAGTGTACACAGGGACAATCAGCCCCAGCATTTT
15 NA TRBD1 TRBJ1-6 TRBV7-9 CASSPPGTGFSPLHF TGTGCCAGCAGCCCGCCCGGGACAGGGTTTTCACCCCTCCACTTT
14 NA NA TRBJ1-3 TRBV7-9 CASSGSWTGNTIYF TGTGCCAGCAGCGGGAGTTGGACGGGAAACACCATATATTTT
15 NA NA TRBJ1-3 TRBV7-9 CASGPGTSFGNTIYF TGTGCCAGCGGGCCCGGGACTAGTTTTGGAAACACCATATATTTT
13 NA NA TRBJ1-4 TRBV18 CASSVDSPAKLFF TGTGCCAGCTCCGTCGACAGCCCCGCTAAACTGTTTTTT